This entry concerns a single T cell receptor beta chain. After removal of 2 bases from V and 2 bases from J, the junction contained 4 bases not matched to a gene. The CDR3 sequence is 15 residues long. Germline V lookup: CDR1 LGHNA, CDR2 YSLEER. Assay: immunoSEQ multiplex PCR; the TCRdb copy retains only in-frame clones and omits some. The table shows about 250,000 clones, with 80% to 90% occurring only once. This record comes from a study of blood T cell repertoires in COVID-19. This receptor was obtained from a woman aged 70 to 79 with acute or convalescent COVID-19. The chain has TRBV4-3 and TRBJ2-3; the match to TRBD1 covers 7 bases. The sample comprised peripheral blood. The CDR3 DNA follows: TGCGCCAGCAGCCAATCCGGGACAGTCACAGATACGCAGTATTTT. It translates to CASSQSGTVTDTQYF.